The sequence of this TCR beta chain was determined in a study of CD8 T cells in Susac syndrome. Random hexamers primed reverse transcription of 0.5 to 1 ug RNA. TCRdb reanalysed the immunoSEQ multiplex PCR reads using MiXCR and keeps one entry per CDR3 protein. The sample has some 220,000 distinct CDR3 sequences; about 96% are singletons. In blood CD8+ and CD4+ T cells, TCR beta underwent sequencing. TEMRA cells were FACS-enriched, unlike CD8+ and CD4+ T cells, which were negatively isolated. The length of the CDR3 is 11 residues. V was pared by 11 bases and J by 4 bases, with 11 bases between. The chain employs TRBV23-1 and TRBJ1-1; D is unresolved. TRBV23-1 is an ORF for which the function is uncertain. Sequenced material: CD4+ T cells from PBMCs. This TCR came from a human donor with multiple sclerosis. The CDR3 sequence: CAFAGSTEAFF. In nucleotides, the CDR3 is TGCGCCTTTGCGGGGAGCACTGAAGCTTTCTTT.